The next 2 T cell receptor beta chains were all read from a single sample in a study of vaccination effects on CD4 cells after COVID-19. Measured with immunoSEQ multiplex PCR; TCRdb has only the in-frame clones, and not every one. The repertoire consists of roughly 25,000 clones, with approximately 74% occurring once and the leading ten covering more than 3%. Antigen-specific CD4+ T cell clonotypes were called by their expansion after viral peptide-pool culture in ViraFEST. After roughly ten days in culture, the CD4+ T cells were isolated. Nucleocapsid antibodies were negative in the vaccine recipients, who had never had SARS-CoV-2 infection. The antigens of these receptors remain unknown. The source was CD4+ T cells from PBMCs cultured with SARS-CoV-2 spike peptides, collected before COVID-19 vaccination. The receptors originated from a human donor who received a COVID-19 vaccine.

The chain is built from TRBV7-8 and TRBJ2-7; D remains unclear. Per the germline V gene, CDR1 is SGHVS and CDR2 is FQNEAQ. The ends were cut back, 4 bases at V and 0 bases at J, with 13 bases in the middle. The CDR3 runs to 15 residues. Here the CDR3 reads CASSSRAPSSYEQYF. The CDR3 DNA reads as TGTGCCAGCAGCTCTCGGGCCCCGAGCTCCTACGAGCAGTACTTC. Using reference TRBV7-8 and TRBJ2-7 for the parts outside the CDR3, the full variable domain is GAGVSQSPRYKVAKRGQDVALRCDPISGHVSLFWYQQALGQGPEFLTYFQNEAQLDKSGLPSDRFFAERPEGSVSTLKIQRTQQEDSAVYLCASSSRAPSSYEQYFGPGTRLTVT.

This clone was seen only a few times. The genes are TRBV21-1 and TRBJ2-4; TRBD1 reflects the table's D call only, with no check against the DNA. TRBV21-1 is annotated as a pseudogene. The CDR3 loop spans 16 amino acids. CDR3 protein: CASSNWAGGPKNIQYF. The DNA of the CDR3 is TGTGCCAGCAGCAACTGGGCAGGGGGCCCCAAAAACATTCAGTACTTC.